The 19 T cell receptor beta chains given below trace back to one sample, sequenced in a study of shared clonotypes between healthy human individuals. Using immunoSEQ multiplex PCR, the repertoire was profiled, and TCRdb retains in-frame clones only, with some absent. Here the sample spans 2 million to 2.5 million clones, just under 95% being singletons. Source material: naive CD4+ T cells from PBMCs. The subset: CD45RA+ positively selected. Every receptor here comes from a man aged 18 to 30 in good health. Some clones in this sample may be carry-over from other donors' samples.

The CDR3 region has the DNA TGTGCCAGCAGTCCCCCCCGGGCGGGAGGGGAGACCCAGTACTTC. Its protein product is CASSPPRAGGETQYF. The chain couples TRBV28 to TRBJ2-5; 9 nucleotides agree with TRBD2. CDR1 and CDR2 (germline): MDHEN, SYDVKM. The CDR3 loop spans 15 amino acids. After removal of 5 bases from V and 5 bases from J, the junction contained 9 bases not matched to a gene.

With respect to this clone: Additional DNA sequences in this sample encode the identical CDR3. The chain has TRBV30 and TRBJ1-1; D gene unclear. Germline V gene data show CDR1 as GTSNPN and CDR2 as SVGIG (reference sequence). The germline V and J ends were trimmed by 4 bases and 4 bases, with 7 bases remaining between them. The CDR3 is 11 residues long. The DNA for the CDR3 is TGTGCCTGGACTCGGGTCACTGAAGCTTTCTTT. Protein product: CAWTRVTEAFF. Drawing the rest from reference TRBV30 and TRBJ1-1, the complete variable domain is SQTIHQWPATLVQPVGSPLSLECTVEGTSNPNLYWYRQAAGRGLQLLFYSVGIGQISSEVPQNLSASRPQDRQFILSSKKLLLSDSGFYLCAWTRVTEAFFGQGTRLTVV.

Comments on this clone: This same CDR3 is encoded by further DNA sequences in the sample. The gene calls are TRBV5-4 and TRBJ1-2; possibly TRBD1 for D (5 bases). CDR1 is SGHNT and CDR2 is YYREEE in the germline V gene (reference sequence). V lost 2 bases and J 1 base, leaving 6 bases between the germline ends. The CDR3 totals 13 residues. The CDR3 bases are TGTGCCAGCAGCTTTGACAGTAACTATGGCTACACCTTC. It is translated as CASSFDSNYGYTF.

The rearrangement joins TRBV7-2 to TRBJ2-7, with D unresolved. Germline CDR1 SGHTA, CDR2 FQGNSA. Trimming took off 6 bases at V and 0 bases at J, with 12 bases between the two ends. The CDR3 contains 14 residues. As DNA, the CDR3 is TGTGCCAGCAGTCGGGCATTTAGCTCCTACGAGCAGTACTTC. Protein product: CASSRAFSSYEQYF. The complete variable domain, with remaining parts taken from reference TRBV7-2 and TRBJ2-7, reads GAGVSQSPSNKVTEKGKDVELRCDPISGHTALYWYRQSLGQGLEFLIYFQGNSAPDKSGLPSDRFSAERTGGSVSTLTIQRTQQEDSAVYLCASSRAFSSYEQYFGPGTRLTVT.

CDR3 bases: TGCGCCAGCCGAGCCGCATGGACTAGCGGGAGGGCGGGCCAAGAGACCCAGTACTTC. It yields the protein CASRAAWTSGRAGQETQYF. The rearrangement links TRBV5-1 to TRBJ2-5, with 15 bases matching TRBD2. This CDR3 spans 19 amino acids. With V trimmed by 7 bases and J by 1 base, 14 bases remained unmatched. Germline CDR1 and CDR2: SGHRS and YFSETQ. Based on the CDR3 plus reference TRBV5-1 and TRBJ2-5, the full variable domain is KAGVTQTPRYLIKTRGQQVTLSCSPISGHRSVSWYQQTPGQGLQFLFEYFSETQRNKGNFPGRFSGRQFSNSRSEMNVSTLELGDSALYLCASRAAWTSGRAGQETQYFGPGTRLLVL.

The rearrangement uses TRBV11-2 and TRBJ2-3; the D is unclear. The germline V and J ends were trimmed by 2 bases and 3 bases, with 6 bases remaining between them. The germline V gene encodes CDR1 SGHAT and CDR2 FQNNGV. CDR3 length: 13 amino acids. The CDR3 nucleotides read TGTGCCAGCAGCTTATCATATACAGATACGCAGTATTTT. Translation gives CASSLSYTDTQYF. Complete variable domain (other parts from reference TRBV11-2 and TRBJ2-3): EAGVAQSPRYKIIEKRQSVAFWCNPISGHATLYWYQQILGQGPKLLIQFQNNGVVDDSQLPKDRFSAERLKGVDSTLKIQPAKLEDSAVYLCASSLSYTDTQYFGPGTRLTVL.

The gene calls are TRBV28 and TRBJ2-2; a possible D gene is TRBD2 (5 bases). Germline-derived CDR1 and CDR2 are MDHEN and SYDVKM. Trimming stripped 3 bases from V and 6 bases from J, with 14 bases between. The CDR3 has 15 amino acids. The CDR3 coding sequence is TGTGCCAGCAGTTTCAGGACCCCTAGCCCCGGGGAGCTGTTTTTT. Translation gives CASSFRTPSPGELFF. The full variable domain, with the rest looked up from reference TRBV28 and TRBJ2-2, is DVKVTQSSRYLVKRTGEKVFLECVQDMDHENMFWYRQDPGLGLRLIYFSYDVKMKEKGDIPEGYSVSREKKERFSLILESASTNQTSMYLCASSFRTPSPGELFFGEGSRLTVL.

In DNA, the CDR3 is TGCGCCAGCAGCCGGGGGTCCGCGGGATCCTACAATGAGCAGTTCTTC. Its translation: CASSRGSAGSYNEQFF. The chain uses TRBV5-1 and TRBJ2-1, with D possibly matching TRBD2 (6 bases). This CDR3 has 16 amino acids. Germline assignment: CDR1 SGHRS and CDR2 YFSETQ. V shed 4 bases and J shed 1 base, with 15 bases lying between them.

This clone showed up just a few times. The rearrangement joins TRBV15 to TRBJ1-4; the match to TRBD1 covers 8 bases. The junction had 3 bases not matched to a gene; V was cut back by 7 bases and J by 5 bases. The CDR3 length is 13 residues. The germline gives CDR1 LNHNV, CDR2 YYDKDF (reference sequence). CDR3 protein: CATTRGPNEKLFF. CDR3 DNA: TGTGCCACCACCAGGGGGCCGAATGAAAAACTGTTTTTT.

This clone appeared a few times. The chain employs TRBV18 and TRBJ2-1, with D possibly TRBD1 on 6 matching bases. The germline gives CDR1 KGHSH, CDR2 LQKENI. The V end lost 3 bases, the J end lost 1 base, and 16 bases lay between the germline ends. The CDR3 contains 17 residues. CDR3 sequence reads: CASSPQHGDKSYNEQFF. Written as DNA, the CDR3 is TGTGCCAGCTCACCCCAACACGGGGACAAGTCCTACAATGAGCAGTTCTTC.

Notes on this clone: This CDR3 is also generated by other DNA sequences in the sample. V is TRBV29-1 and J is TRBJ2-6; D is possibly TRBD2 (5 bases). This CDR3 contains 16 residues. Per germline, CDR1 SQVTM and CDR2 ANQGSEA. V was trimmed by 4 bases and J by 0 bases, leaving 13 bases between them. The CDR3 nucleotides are TGCAGCGTTGTCCCCAGCGGTAGCTCTGGGGCCAACGTCCTGACTTTC. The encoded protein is CSVVPSGSSGANVLTF.

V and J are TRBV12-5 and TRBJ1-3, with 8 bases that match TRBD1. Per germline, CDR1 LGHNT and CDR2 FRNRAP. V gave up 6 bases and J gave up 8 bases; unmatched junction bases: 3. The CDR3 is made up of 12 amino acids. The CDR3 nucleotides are TGTGCTAGTGGCCTGGACAGGGACACCATATATTTT. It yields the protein CASGLDRDTIYF.

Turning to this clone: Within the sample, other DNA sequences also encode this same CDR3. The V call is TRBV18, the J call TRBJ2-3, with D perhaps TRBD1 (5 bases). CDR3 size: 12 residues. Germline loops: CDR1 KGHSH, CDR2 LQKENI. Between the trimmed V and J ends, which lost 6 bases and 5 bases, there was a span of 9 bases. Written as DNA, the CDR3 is TGTGCCAGCTCCCCAGGGCAAGATACGCAGTATTTT. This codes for CASSPGQDTQYF.

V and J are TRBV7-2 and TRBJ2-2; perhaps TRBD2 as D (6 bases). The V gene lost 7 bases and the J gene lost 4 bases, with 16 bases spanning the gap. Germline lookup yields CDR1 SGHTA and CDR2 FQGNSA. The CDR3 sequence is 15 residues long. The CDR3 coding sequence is TGTGCCAGCAACACCCCCGGGCGGGGCACCGGGGAGCTGTTTTTT. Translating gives CASNTPGRGTGELFF.

CDR3 in DNA: TGCGCCAGCAGCTCGGGACACTTAGCCTCCTACGAGCAGTACTTC. Residues: CASSSGHLASYEQYF. This rearrangement joins TRBV5-1 to TRBJ2-7; a weak D match, TRBD1 (6 bases). This CDR3 spans 15 amino acids. Germline assignment: CDR1 SGHRS and CDR2 YFSETQ. Trimming left V 3 bases short and J 0 bases short, with 13 bases between.

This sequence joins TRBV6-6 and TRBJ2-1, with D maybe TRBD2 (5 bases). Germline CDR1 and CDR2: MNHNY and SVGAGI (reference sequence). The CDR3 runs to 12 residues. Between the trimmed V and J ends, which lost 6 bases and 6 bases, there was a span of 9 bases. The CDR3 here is CASRKSGNEQFF. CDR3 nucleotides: TGTGCCAGCAGAAAAAGCGGCAATGAGCAGTTCTTC.

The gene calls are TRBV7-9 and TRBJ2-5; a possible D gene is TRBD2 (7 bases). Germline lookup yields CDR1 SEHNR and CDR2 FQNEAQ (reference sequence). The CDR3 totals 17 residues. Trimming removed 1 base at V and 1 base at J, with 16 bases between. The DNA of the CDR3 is TGTGCCAGCAGCTTAGTTGGGGGGGGCCCCCTCCAAGAGACCCAGTACTTC. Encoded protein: CASSLVGGGPLQETQYF.

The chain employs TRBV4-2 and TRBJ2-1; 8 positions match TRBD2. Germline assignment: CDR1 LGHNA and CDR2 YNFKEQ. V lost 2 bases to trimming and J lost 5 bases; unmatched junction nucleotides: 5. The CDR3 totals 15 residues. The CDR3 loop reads CASSQTGTRNNEQFF. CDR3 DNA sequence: TGTGCCAGCAGCCAAACCGGGACTAGAAACAATGAGCAGTTCTTC.

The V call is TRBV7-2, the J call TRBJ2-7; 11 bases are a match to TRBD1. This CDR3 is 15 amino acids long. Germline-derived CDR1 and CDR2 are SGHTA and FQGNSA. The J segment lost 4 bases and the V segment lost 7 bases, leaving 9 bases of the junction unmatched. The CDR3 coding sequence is TGTGCCAGCACCTTCCGGGACAGGGGGTGGTACGAGCAGTACTTC. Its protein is CASTFRDRGWYEQYF. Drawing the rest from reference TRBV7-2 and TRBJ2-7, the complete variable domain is GAGVSQSPSNKVTEKGKDVELRCDPISGHTALYWYRQSLGQGLEFLIYFQGNSAPDKSGLPSDRFSAERTGGSVSTLTIQRTQQEDSAVYLCASTFRDRGWYEQYFGPGTRLTVT.